The rows below give T cell receptor beta chains drawn from one sample of a study of OX40 agonist ivuxolimab in advanced cancers. Some clones are missing from TCRdb's copy, which holds only in-frame ones; the method was immunoSEQ multiplex PCR. Among tens of thousands of clones listed, roughly 78% were seen once. The starting material was CD4+ or CD8+ T cells sorted from blood, obtained in a trial of the OX40 agonist ivuxolimab. The receptor source for this set is an adult with an advanced solid tumor such as melanoma, head and neck, liver or kidney cancer. Each CDR3 is given with its conserved first and last residue. D genes are given only for firm matches. Expanded clones get a size class; other rows say once, few or many, or leave the size out.

CDR3aa: CASSEEKFPNIQYF
CDR3nt: TGTGCCAGCAGTGAGGAAAAGTTTCCAAACATTCAGTACTTC
j_gene: TRBJ2-4
abundance: .
d_gene: .
v_gene: TRBV2

CDR3aa: CASQRLNTEAFF
CDR3nt: TGTGCCAGTCAAAGGTTGAACACTGAAGCTTTCTTT
j_gene: TRBJ1-1
abundance: .
d_gene: .
v_gene: TRBV6-5

CDR3aa: CASSQGLNSWGSYEQYF
CDR3nt: TGTGCCAGCAGCCAAGGTCTAAATAGTTGGGGGAGCTACGAGCAGTACTTC
j_gene: TRBJ2-7
abundance: few
d_gene: .
v_gene: TRBV14

CDR3aa: CARSIQGDYNSPLHF
CDR3nt: TGTGCCAGAAGCATACAGGGAGACTATAATTCACCCCTCCACTTT
j_gene: TRBJ1-6
abundance: .
d_gene: .
v_gene: TRBV5-3

CDR3aa: CASSRTLRERNSPLHF
CDR3nt: TGTGCCAGCAGCCGGACACTGAGGGAGCGTAATTCACCCCTCCACTTT
j_gene: TRBJ1-6
abundance: few
d_gene: .
v_gene: TRBV7-6

CDR3aa: CARRFRDRLTEAFF
CDR3nt: TGTGCCAGAAGGTTCCGGGACAGGCTCACTGAAGCTTTCTTT
j_gene: TRBJ1-1
abundance: .
d_gene: TRBD1
v_gene: TRBV5-3

CDR3aa: CASSLYAGENTQYF
CDR3nt: TGCGCCAGCAGCTTGTATGCGGGAGAGAATACGCAGTATTTT
j_gene: TRBJ2-3
abundance: .
d_gene: TRBD2
v_gene: TRBV5-1

CDR3aa: CASSPDTVGTYNEQFF
CDR3nt: TGTGCCAGCTCACCAGATACGGTTGGAACCTACAATGAGCAGTTCTTC
j_gene: TRBJ2-1
abundance: .
d_gene: .
v_gene: TRBV18

CDR3aa: CASSKGGSYNEQFF
CDR3nt: TGTGCCAGCAGCAAGGGAGGTTCCTACAATGAGCAGTTCTTC
j_gene: TRBJ2-1
abundance: .
d_gene: .
v_gene: TRBV11-3

CDR3aa: CASSPSGNTEAFF
CDR3nt: TGTGCCAGCTCACCGTCAGGGAACACTGAAGCTTTCTTT
j_gene: TRBJ1-1
abundance: .
d_gene: .
v_gene: TRBV18

CDR3aa: CASSEAIAGSKETQYF
CDR3nt: TGTGCCAGCAGTGAAGCGATAGCGGGGTCAAAAGAGACCCAGTACTTC
j_gene: TRBJ2-5
abundance: once
d_gene: TRBD2
v_gene: TRBV6-1

CDR3aa: CASSRGLAGADTQYF
CDR3nt: TGTGCCAGCAGCCGAGGACTAGCGGGAGCAGATACGCAGTATTTT
j_gene: TRBJ2-3
abundance: .
d_gene: TRBD2
v_gene: TRBV11-3

CDR3aa: CATGLAVPPTGANVLTF
CDR3nt: TGTGCCACGGGACTAGCGGTTCCCCCTACTGGGGCCAACGTCCTGACTTTC
j_gene: TRBJ2-6
abundance: .
d_gene: TRBD2
v_gene: TRBV19